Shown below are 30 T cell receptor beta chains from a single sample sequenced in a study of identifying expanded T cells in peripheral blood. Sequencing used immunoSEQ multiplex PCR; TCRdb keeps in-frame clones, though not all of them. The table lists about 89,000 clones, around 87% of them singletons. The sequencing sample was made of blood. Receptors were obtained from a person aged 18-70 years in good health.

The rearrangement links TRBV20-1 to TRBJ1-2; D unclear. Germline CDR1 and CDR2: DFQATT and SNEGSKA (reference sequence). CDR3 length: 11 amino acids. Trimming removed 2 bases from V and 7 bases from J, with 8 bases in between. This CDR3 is CSARTALGYTF. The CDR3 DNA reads TGCAGTGCTAGAACGGCACTTGGCTACACCTTC.

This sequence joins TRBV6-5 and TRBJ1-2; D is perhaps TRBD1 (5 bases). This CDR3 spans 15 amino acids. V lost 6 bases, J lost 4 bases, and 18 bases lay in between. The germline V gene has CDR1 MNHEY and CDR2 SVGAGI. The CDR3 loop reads CASSPTRGQGYGYTF. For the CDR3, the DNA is TGTGCCAGCAGCCCAACCCGGGGCCAGGGCTATGGCTACACCTTC.

The CDR3 sequence is CGGSDVSYNEQFF. The CDR3 region has the DNA TGCGGAGGGTCTGACGTATCCTACAATGAGCAGTTCTTC. V is TRBV29-1 and J is TRBJ2-1, with a weak D call TRBD2 (6 bases). CDR3 length: 13 amino acids. CDR1 is SQVTM, CDR2 ANQGSEA, per germline.

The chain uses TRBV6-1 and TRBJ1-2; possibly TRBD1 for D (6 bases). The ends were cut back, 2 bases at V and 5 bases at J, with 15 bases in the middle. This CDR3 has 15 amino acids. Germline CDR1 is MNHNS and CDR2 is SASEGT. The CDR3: CASSEHLGAGYGYTF. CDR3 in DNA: TGTGCCAGCAGTGAACATCTGGGGGCTGGGTATGGCTACACCTTC.

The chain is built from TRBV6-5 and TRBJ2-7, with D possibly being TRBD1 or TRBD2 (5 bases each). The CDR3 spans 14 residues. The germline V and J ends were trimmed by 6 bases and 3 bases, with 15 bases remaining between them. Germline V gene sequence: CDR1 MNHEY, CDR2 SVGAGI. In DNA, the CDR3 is TGTGCCAGCAGAAAACAGGCGGCGGGCTACGAGCAGTACTTC. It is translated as CASRKQAAGYEQYF.

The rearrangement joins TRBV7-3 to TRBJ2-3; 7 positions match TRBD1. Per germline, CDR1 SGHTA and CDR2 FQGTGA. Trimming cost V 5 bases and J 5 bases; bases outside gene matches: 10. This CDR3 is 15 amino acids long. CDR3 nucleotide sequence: TGTGCCAGCAGCCTTCAACTATACAGGGGAGATACGCAGTATTTT. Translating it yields CASSLQLYRGDTQYF.

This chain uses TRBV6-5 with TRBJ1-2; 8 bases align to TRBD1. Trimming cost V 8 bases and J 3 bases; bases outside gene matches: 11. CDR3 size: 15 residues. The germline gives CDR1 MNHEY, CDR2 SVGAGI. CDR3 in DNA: TGTGCCAGCGAGTTACGCAGGGGGCGCCACTATGGCTACACCTTC. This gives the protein CASELRRGRHYGYTF.

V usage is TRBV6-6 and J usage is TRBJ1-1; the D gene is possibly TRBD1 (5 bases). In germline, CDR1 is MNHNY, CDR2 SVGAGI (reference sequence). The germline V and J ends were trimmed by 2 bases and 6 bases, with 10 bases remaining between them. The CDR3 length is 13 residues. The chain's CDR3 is CASSYDVGAEAFF. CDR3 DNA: TGTGCCAGCAGTTACGATGTGGGGGCTGAAGCTTTCTTT.

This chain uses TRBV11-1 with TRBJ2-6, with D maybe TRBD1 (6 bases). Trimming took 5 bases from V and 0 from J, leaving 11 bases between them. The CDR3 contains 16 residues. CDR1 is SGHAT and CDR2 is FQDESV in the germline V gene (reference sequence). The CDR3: CASSLGQTSGANVLTF. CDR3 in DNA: TGTGCCAGCAGCCTAGGACAGACCTCTGGGGCCAACGTCCTGACTTTC.

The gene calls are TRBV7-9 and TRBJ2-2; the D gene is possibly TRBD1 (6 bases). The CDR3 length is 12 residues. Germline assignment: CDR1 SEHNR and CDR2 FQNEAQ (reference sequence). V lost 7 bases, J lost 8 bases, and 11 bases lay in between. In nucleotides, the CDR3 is TGTGCCAGCATCCAAGGGACAGGGGAGCTGTTTTTT. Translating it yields CASIQGTGELFF. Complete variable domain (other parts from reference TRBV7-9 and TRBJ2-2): DTGVSQNPRHKITKRGQNVTFRCDPISEHNRLYWYRQTLGQGPEFLTYFQNEAQLEKSRLLSDRFSAERPKGSFSTLEIQRTEQGDSAMYLCASIQGTGELFFGEGSRLTVL.

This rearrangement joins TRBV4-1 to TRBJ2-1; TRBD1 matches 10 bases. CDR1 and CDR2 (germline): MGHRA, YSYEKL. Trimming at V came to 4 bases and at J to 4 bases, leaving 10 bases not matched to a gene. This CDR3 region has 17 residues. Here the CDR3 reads CASSLSSMGQGYNEQFF. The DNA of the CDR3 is TGCGCCAGCAGCCTCTCGTCGATGGGACAGGGGTACAATGAGCAGTTCTTC.

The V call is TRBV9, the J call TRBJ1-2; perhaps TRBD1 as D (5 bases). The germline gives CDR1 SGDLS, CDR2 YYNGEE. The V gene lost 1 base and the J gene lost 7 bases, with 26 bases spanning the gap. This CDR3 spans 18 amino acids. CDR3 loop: CASSVSFILVPGSGGYTF. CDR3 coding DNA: TGTGCCAGCAGCGTAAGTTTTATTCTTGTACCAGGGAGTGGTGGCTACACCTTC.

In nucleotides, the CDR3 is TGTGCCAGCAGCTCCGATCTTAGGGTGGGCGGCTACACCTTC. Amino acids: CASSSDLRVGGYTF. V usage is TRBV7-2 and J usage is TRBJ1-2; no definite D call. This CDR3 is 14 amino acids long. The germline V gene has CDR1 SGHTA and CDR2 FQGNSA. Trimming removed 4 bases from V and 8 bases from J, with 17 bases in between.

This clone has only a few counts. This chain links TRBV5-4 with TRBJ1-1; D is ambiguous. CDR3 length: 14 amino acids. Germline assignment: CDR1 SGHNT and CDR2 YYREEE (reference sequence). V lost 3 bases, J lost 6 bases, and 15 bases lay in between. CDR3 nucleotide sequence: TGTGCCAGCAGCTATCGGCAGAGTGGTTCTGAAGCTTTCTTT. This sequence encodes CASSYRQSGSEAFF.

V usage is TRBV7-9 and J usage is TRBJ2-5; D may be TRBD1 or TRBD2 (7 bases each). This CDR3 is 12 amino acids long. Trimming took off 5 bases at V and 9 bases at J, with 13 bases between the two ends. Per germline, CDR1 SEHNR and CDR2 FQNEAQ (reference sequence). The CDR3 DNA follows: TGTGCCAGCAGCCTCCCAGGGGGGGCCCAGTACTTC. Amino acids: CASSLPGGAQYF. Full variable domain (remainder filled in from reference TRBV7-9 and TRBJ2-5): DTGVSQNPRHKITKRGQNVTFRCDPISEHNRLYWYRQTLGQGPEFLTYFQNEAQLEKSRLLSDRFSAERPKGSFSTLEIQRTEQGDSAMYLCASSLPGGAQYFGPGTRLLVL.

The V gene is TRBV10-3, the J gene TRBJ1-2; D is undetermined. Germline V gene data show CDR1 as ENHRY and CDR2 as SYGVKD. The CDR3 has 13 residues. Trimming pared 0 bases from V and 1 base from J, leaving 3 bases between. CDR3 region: CAISESSNYGYTF. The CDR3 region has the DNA TGTGCCATCAGTGAGTCCAGTAACTATGGCTACACCTTC.

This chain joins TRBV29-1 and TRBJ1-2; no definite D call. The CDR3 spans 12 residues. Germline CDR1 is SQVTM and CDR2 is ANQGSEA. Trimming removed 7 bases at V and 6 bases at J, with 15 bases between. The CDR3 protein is CSARGGRDGYTF. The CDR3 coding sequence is TGCAGCGCCCGGGGAGGGAGGGATGGCTACACCTTC.

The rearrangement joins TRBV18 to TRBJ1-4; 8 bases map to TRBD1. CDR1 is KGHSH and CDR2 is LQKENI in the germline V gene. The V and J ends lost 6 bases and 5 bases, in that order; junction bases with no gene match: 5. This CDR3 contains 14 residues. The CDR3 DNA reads TGTGCCAGCTCTTCGGACAGGGAAAATGAAAAACTGTTTTTT. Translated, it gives CASSSDRENEKLFF.

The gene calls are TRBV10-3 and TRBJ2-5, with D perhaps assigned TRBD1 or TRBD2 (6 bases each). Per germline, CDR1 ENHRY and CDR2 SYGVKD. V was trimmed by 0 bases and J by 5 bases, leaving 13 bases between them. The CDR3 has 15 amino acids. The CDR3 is CAISESVGGLETQYF. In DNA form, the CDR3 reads TGTGCCATCAGTGAGTCGGTCGGGGGCTTGGAGACCCAGTACTTC.

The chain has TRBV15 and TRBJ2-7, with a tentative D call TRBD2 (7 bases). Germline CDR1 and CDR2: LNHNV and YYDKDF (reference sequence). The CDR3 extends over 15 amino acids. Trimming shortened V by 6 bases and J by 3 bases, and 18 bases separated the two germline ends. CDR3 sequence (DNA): TGTGCCACCAGGGAGGGGGAGGGCGGTGGCTACGAGCAGTACTTC. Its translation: CATREGEGGGYEQYF.

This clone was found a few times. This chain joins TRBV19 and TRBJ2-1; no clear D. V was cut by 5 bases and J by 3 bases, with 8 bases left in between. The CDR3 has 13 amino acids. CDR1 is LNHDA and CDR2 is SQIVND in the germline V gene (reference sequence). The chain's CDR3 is CASSDVVYNEQFF. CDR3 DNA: TGTGCCAGTAGTGACGTAGTCTACAATGAGCAGTTCTTC.

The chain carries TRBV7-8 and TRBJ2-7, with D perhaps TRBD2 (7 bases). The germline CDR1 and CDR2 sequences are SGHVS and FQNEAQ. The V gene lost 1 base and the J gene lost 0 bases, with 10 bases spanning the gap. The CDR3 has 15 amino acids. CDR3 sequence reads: CASSLEGGASYEQYF. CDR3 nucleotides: TGTGCCAGCAGCTTAGAGGGGGGGGCCTCCTACGAGCAGTACTTC.

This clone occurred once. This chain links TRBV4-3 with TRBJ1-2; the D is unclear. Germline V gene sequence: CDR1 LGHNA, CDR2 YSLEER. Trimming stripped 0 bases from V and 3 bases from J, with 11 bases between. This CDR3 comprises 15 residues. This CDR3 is CASSQDPGHDYGYTF. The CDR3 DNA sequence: TGCGCCAGCAGCCAAGATCCCGGGCACGACTATGGCTACACCTTC.

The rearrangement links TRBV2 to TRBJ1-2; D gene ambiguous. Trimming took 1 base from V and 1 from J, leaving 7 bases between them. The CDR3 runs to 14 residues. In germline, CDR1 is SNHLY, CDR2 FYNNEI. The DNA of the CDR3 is TGTGCCAGCAGTGAAGGGCGGATTAACTATGGCTACACCTTC. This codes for CASSEGRINYGYTF. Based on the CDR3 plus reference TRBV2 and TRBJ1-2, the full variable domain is EPEVTQTPSHQVTQMGQEVILRCVPISNHLYFYWYRQILGQKVEFLVSFYNNEISEKSEIFDDQFSVERPDGSNFTLKIRSTKLEDSAMYFCASSEGRINYGYTFGSGTRLTVV.

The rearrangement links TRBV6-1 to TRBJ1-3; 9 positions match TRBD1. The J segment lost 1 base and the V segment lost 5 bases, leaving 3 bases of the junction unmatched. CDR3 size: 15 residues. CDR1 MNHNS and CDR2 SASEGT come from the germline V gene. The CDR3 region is CASSFGQGSGNTIYF. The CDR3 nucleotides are TGTGCCAGCAGTTTTGGACAGGGGTCTGGAAACACCATATATTTT.

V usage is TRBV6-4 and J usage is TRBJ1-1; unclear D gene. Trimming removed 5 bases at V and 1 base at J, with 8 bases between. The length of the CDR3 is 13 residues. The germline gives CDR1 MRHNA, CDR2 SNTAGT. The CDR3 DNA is TGTGCCAGCAGTCTAACAGAGAACACTGAAGCTTTCTTT. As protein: CASSLTENTEAFF.

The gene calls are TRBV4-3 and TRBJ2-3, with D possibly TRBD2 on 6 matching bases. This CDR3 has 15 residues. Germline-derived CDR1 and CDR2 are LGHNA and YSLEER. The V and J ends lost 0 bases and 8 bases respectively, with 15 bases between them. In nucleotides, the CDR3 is TGCGCCAGCAGCCAAGATGGACGTATGGGGGGTACGCAGTATTTT. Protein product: CASSQDGRMGGTQYF.

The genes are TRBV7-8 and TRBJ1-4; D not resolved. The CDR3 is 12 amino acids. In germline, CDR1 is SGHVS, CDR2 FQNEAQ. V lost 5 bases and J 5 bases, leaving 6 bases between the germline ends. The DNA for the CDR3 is TGTGCCAGCAGCAAAGTCAATGAAAAACTGTTTTTT. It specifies CASSKVNEKLFF.

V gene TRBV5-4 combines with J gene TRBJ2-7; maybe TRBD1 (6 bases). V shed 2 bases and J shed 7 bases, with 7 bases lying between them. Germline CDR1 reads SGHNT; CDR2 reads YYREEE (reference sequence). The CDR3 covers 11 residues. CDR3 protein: CASSLQGEQYF. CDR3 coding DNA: TGTGCCAGCAGCTTACAGGGTGAGCAGTACTTC.

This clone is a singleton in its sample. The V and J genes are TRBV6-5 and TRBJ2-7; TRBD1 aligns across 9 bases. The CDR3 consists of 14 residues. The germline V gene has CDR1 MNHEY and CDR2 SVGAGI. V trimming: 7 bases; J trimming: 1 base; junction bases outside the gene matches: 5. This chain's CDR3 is CASNPGQGSYEQYF. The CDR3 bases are TGTGCCAGCAACCCGGGACAGGGTTCCTACGAGCAGTACTTC.